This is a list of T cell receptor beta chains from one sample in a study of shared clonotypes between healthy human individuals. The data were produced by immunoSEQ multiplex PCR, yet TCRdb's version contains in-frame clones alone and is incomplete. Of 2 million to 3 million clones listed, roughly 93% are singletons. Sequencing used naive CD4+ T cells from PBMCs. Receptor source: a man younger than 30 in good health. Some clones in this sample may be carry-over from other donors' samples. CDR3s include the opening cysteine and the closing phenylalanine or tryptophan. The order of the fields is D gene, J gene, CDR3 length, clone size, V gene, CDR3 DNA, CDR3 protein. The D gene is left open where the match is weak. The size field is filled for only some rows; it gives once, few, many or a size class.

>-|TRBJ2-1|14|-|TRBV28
TGTGCCAGCAGTTCGACGGTCTCCTACAATGAGCAGTTCTTC
CASSSTVSYNEQFF
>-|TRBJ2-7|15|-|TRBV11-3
TGTGCCAGCAGCAAAGGCCCCGGGAGCTCCTACGAGCAGTACTTC
CASSKGPGSSYEQYF
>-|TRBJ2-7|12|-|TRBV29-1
TGCAACTGGTCATGCCTTACCTACGAGCAGTACTTC
CNWSCLTYEQYF
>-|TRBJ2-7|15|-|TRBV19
TGTGCCAGTAGTCGGATGGGAACTCTACCCTACGAGCAGTACTTC
CASSRMGTLPYEQYF
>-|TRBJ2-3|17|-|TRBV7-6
TGTGCCAGCAGCCAGACCGGGACCGGTACTTACACAGATACGCAGTATTTT
CASSQTGTGTYTDTQYF
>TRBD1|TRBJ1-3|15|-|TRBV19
TGTGCCAGTAGTATAGGGACAGGCGGAAGAAACACCATATATTTT
CASSIGTGGRNTIYF
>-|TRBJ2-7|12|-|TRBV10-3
TGTGCCATCAGTGACTGGGGCTACGAGCAGTACTTC
CAISDWGYEQYF
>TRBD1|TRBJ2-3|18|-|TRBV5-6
TGTGCCAGCAGCCCTTCGGCTTTTGCAGGGGGCTCTACAGATACGCAGTATTTT
CASSPSAFAGGSTDTQYF
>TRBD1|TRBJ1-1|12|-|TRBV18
TGTGCCAGCTCAGACAGGGTCGGTGAGGCTTTCTTT
CASSDRVGEAFF
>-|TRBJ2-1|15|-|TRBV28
TGTGCCAGCAGCCCCCCAGGGGCCAGAAGGCATGAGCAGTTCTTC
CASSPPGARRHEQFF
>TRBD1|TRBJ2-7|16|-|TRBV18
TGTGCCAGCTCACCACCGGGACAGGGGGCTTACGGCGAGCAGTACTTC
CASSPPGQGAYGEQYF
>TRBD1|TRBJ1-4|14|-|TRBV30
TGTGCCTGGGAGGGACAGGGAAGGAATGAAAAACTGTTTTTT
CAWEGQGRNEKLFF
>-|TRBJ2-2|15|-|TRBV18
TGTGCCAGCTCCCCGGAGCTCGGGCTTGACGGGGAGCTGTTTTTT
CASSPELGLDGELFF
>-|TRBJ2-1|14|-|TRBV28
TGTGCCAGCAGGGGAAGGGCCTCCTACAATGAGCAGTTCTTC
CASRGRASYNEQFF
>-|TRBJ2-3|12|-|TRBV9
TGTGCCAGCAGCGCAGTCACAGATACGCAGTATTTT
CASSAVTDTQYF
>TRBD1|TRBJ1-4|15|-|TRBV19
TGTGCCAGTAGTCCCGACAGGGCATATAATGAAAAACTGTTTTTT
CASSPDRAYNEKLFF
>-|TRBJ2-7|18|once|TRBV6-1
TGTGCCAGCAGTGAAGGGGCACCCGAAGGGTGGATTTCCTACGAGCAGTACTTC
CASSEGAPEGWISYEQYF
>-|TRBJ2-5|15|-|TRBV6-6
TGTGCCAGCAGTCCGCCCGGCAGAGACCAAGAGACCCAGTACTTC
CASSPPGRDQETQYF
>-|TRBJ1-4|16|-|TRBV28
TGTGCCAGCAGTTCCTTACACAGGGATTATAATGAAAAACTGTTTTTT
CASSSLHRDYNEKLFF
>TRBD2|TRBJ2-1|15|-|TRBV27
TGTGCCAGTACTAAAAGCGGGGCCCCCTACAATGAGCAGTTCTTC
CASTKSGAPYNEQFF
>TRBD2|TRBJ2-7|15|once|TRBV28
TGTGCCAGCAGTACGACTAGCGGGTCCTCCTACGAGCAGTACTTC
CASSTTSGSSYEQYF
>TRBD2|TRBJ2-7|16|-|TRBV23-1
TGCGCCAGCAGTCAACAATGGGACTACCTCACCTACGAGCAGTACTTC
CASSQQWDYLTYEQYF